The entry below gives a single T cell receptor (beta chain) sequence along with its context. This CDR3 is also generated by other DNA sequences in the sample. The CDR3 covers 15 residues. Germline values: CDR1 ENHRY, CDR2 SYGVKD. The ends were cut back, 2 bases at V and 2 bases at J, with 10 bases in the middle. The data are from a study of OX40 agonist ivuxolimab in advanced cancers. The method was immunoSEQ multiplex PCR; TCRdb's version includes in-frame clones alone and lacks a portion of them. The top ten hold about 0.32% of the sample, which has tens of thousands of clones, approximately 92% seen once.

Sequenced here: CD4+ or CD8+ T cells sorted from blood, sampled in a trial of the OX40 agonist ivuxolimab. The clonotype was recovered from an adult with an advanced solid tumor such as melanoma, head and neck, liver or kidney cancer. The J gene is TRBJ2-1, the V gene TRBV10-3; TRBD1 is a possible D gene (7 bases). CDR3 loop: CAISEAGQPYNEQFF. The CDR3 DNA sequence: TGTGCCATCAGTGAGGCGGGACAGCCCTACAATGAGCAGTTCTTC.